The clone carrying this T cell receptor beta chain came up a few times. Its antigen is currently unknown. The V end lost 3 bases, the J end lost 3 bases, and 14 bases lay between the germline ends. The CDR3 sequence is 15 residues long. Per the germline V gene, CDR1 is KGHSH and CDR2 is LQKENI. This record belongs to a study of tumor-infiltrating lymphocytes in primary liver carcinoma. As for the study in general: The study enrolled male and female patients aged 30 to 69 years. Tumor stage was T1-T3 N0M0, and tumor size was about 4 to 10 cm across. The number of productive TCRbeta reads per sample ranged from roughly 3.65 to 7.5 million and was similar across tissue types. Overall study findings and caveats: Tumor region pairs shared more overlap than did tumor-adjacent and tumor-blood pairs.

Unsorted whole blood served as the source of blood RNA, and germline DNA was extracted as well. A constant-region primer served to make TCR beta cDNA from 500 to 550 ng total RNA. ARM-PCR, slightly modified, supplied the TCR beta libraries through three nested multiplex PCR rounds. A C-beta reverse primer and TRBV1-TRBV30 forward primers served in each of the first two PCR rounds, at about 10 cycles apiece. MiXCR was run by TCRdb on the multiplex PCR reads, yielding one entry per CDR3 protein. The table shows 180,000 or so distinct CDR3 sequences, with over 45% occurring only once. The sequence was obtained from a man in his forties with primary liver carcinoma and hepatitis B virus infection. Sequenced sample: peripheral blood. The V and J genes are TRBV18 and TRBJ1-1, with D maybe TRBD1 (6 bases). Here the CDR3 reads CASSPRISGDTEAFF. As DNA, the CDR3 is TGTGCCAGCTCACCCAGAATATCAGGGGACACTGAAGCTTTCTTT.